These 31 T cell receptor beta chains were all obtained from the same sample, sequenced in a study of CD8 T cells in Susac syndrome. RNA amounts of roughly 0.5 to 1 ug underwent reverse transcription with random hexamers. TCRdb itself ran the immunoSEQ multiplex PCR reads through MiXCR, one entry per CDR3 protein. The table records about 150,000 distinct CDR3 sequences, approximately 95% of them present only once. What was sequenced was CD4+ T cells from PBMCs. These receptors all stem from a human donor with Susac syndrome.

The CDR3 here is CASSSTVTSTDTQYF. For the CDR3, the DNA is TGTGCCAGCAGCTCCACAGTAACTAGCACAGATACGCAGTATTTT. The chain links TRBV7-3 to TRBJ2-3; the D is unclear. The CDR3 runs 15 residues. V dropped 4 bases and J dropped 0 bases, with 11 bases sitting between them. In germline, CDR1 is SGHTA, CDR2 FQGTGA.

The CDR3 sequence: CSPGGSCNQPQHF. The CDR3 DNA follows: TGCAGCCCCGGGGGGTCGTGCAATCAGCCCCAGCATTTT. This chain links TRBV29-1 with TRBJ1-5; a possible D gene is TRBD1 (5 bases). The germline gives CDR1 SQVTM, CDR2 ANQGSEA. CDR3 length: 13 residues. The V and J ends lost 8 bases and 2 bases respectively, with 13 bases between them.

The CDR3 spells CASSSPGQGSYGYTF. The CDR3 bases are TGTGCCAGCAGTTCCCCGGGACAGGGGTCTTATGGCTACACCTTC. The chain couples TRBV6-5 to TRBJ1-2, with TRBD1 identical over 10 bases. The V segment lost 4 bases and the J segment 5 bases; nucleotides outside the gene matches: 7. CDR3 length equals 15 residues. Germline CDR1 and CDR2: MNHEY and SVGAGI.

The chain is built from TRBV4-3 and TRBJ2-5, with D maybe TRBD1 (6 bases). CDR1 and CDR2 (germline): LGHNA, YSLEER. CDR3 length equals 14 residues. Trimming cost V 4 bases and J 5 bases, with 14 bases left between them. The CDR3, as DNA: TGCGCCAGCAGCCCTACGGGACACGGGGAGACCCAGTACTTC. It codes for CASSPTGHGETQYF.

This chain joins TRBV20-1 and TRBJ1-2; 12 nucleotides align to TRBD1. V dropped 5 bases and J dropped 4; count of bases not matched to a gene: 8. CDR1 and CDR2 from the germline V gene are DFQATT and SNEGSKA (reference sequence). There are 15 residues in the CDR3. The CDR3 bases are TGCAGTGCTCTACCTCCGGGACAGGGGGCCTATGGCTACACCTTC. It codes for CSALPPGQGAYGYTF.

J is TRBJ2-7 and V is TRBV21-1. TRBV21-1 is described as a pseudogene. This CDR3 is built from 12 residues. The CDR3 loop reads CASSKGSYEQYF. In nucleotides, the CDR3 is TGTGCCAGCAGCAAAGGGTCCTACGAGCAGTACTTC.

The chain carries TRBV18 and TRBJ2-1; maybe TRBD2 (5 bases). Trimming removed 6 bases from V and 2 bases from J, with 11 bases in between. The CDR3 has 14 amino acids. CDR1 is KGHSH and CDR2 is LQKENI in the germline V gene. This chain's CDR3 is CASSRSGTYNEQFF. CDR3 sequence (DNA): TGTGCCAGCTCCCGAAGCGGAACCTACAATGAGCAGTTCTTC.

This chain links TRBV9 with TRBJ2-7, with 9 bases that match TRBD2. Per the germline V gene, CDR1 is SGDLS and CDR2 is YYNGEE. The CDR3 extends over 14 amino acids. J was trimmed by 6 bases and V by 0 bases; bases with no gene match: 4. Here the CDR3 reads CASSVGGLAVEQYF. The CDR3 coding sequence is TGTGCCAGCAGCGTAGGGGGACTAGCAGTCGAGCAGTACTTC. The full variable domain, in which reference TRBV9 and TRBJ2-7 provide the parts outside the CDR3, is DSGVTQTPKHLITATGQRVTLRCSPRSGDLSVYWYQQSLDQGLQFLIQYYNGEERAKGNILERFSAQQFPDLHSELNLSSLELGDSALYFCASSVGGLAVEQYFGPGTRLTVT.

This chain connects TRBV12-3 or TRBV12-4 to TRBJ2-3; TRBD2 matches at 13 bases. The CDR3 is made up of 15 amino acids. Losses at the gene ends were 5 bases for V and 9 bases for J; bases not matched to a gene: 8. CDR3 nucleotides: TGTGCCAGCAGTCCCGGGACTAGCGGGGACCCGACGCAGTATTTT. Its translation is CASSPGTSGDPTQYF.

The J gene is TRBJ2-1, the V gene TRBV29-1, with 7 bases that match TRBD1. This CDR3 has 10 amino acids. CDR1 and CDR2 from the germline V gene are SQVTM and ANQGSEA. V lost 5 bases to trimming and J lost 12 bases; unmatched junction nucleotides: 4. CDR3 coding DNA: TGCAGCGTTAGCGCAGGGGGGCAGTTCTTC. Its translation: CSVSAGGQFF.

The J gene is TRBJ2-1, the V gene TRBV14; D not resolved. The length of the CDR3 is 8 residues. Germline-derived CDR1 and CDR2 are SGHDN and FVKESK. Trimming stripped 7 bases from V and 8 bases from J, with 0 bases between. CDR3: CASNEQFF. The CDR3, as DNA: TGTGCCAGCAATGAGCAGTTCTTC.

The chain links TRBV7-3 to TRBJ1-1; no reliable D call. Trimming cost V 2 bases and J 7 bases, with 11 bases left between them. The germline V gene has CDR1 SGHTA and CDR2 FQGTGA. This CDR3 spans 13 amino acids. The chain's CDR3 is CASSLAPFGEAFF. In DNA, the CDR3 is TGTGCCAGCAGCTTAGCCCCTTTCGGTGAAGCTTTCTTT.

Regarding this clonotype: A much bigger clone sits one base away, suggesting this may be a read error. This chain uses TRBV7-9 with TRBJ2-5; 10 nucleotides line up with TRBD1. Germline V gene sequence: CDR1 SEHNR, CDR2 FQNEAQ (reference sequence). Unmatched junction bases numbered 4, after V lost 5 bases and J lost 4 bases. The CDR3 consists of 14 residues. CDR3 nucleotides: TGTGCCAGCAGCCGGGACAGGGGAGGAGAGACCCAGTACTTC. Protein product: CASSRDRGGETQYF.

The chain recombines TRBV12-3 or TRBV12-4 with TRBJ2-5; D might be TRBD1 or TRBD2, each matching 5 bases. With 5 bases removed from V and 5 bases from J, the gap between germline ends came to 18 bases. The CDR3 covers 15 residues. The CDR3 loop is CASSPPGAIGETQYF. In nucleotides, the CDR3 is TGTGCCAGCAGTCCCCCCGGGGCAATAGGGGAGACCCAGTACTTC.

The chain couples TRBV30 to TRBJ1-5; tentatively, D is TRBD1 (6 bases). The V gene lost 1 base and the J gene lost 0 bases, with 22 bases spanning the gap. The length of the CDR3 is 19 residues. CDR1 GTSNPN and CDR2 SVGIG come from the germline V gene (reference sequence). The chain's CDR3 is CAWSADGTYFDPSNQPQHF. CDR3 DNA: TGTGCCTGGAGTGCGGACGGGACATACTTCGATCCTAGCAATCAGCCCCAGCATTTT. The whole variable domain, remainder taken from reference TRBV30 and TRBJ1-5, is SQTIHQWPATLVQPVGSPLSLECTVEGTSNPNLYWYRQAAGRGLQLLFYSVGIGQISSEVPQNLSASRPQDRQFILSSKKLLLSDSGFYLCAWSADGTYFDPSNQPQHFGDGTRLSIL.

J is TRBJ2-1 and V is TRBV9; D might be TRBD1 (6 bases). This CDR3 contains 15 residues. V was trimmed by 0 bases and J by 10 bases, leaving 17 bases between them. The germline V gene has CDR1 SGDLS and CDR2 YYNGEE. The CDR3 protein is CASSVAAQGFGEQFF. In DNA form, the CDR3 reads TGTGCCAGCAGCGTAGCGGCACAGGGTTTCGGGGAGCAGTTCTTC.

This sequence joins TRBV7-9 and TRBJ2-7; TRBD2 might be the D (6 bases). V was shortened by 5 bases and J by 6 bases, with 17 bases between the two germline ends. Germline CDR1 and CDR2: SEHNR and FQNEAQ (reference sequence). CDR3 length: 14 amino acids. The DNA of the CDR3 is TGTGCCAGCAGCCCGCAGGGACTGCAACGCGAGCAGTACTTC. It is translated as CASSPQGLQREQYF.

CDR3 DNA sequence: TGTGCCAGCAGCCAAGTCGAGTTAAGGCAGTACTTC. Translated: CASSQVELRQYF. The chain employs TRBV3-1 and TRBJ2-5; no definite D call. The length of the CDR3 is 12 residues. The V and J ends lost 1 base and 11 bases respectively, with 11 bases between them. CDR1 LGHDT and CDR2 YNNKEL come from the germline V gene (reference sequence).

The chain has TRBV7-3 and TRBJ1-2, with 11 nucleotides matching TRBD1. V lost 4 bases and J lost 8; bases outside the gene matches: 15. CDR1 and CDR2 (germline): SGHTA, FQGTGA. This CDR3 has 17 amino acids. CDR3 region: CASSSRTPRDRGKGYTF. CDR3 nucleotide sequence: TGTGCCAGCAGCTCCCGAACCCCCCGGGACAGGGGGAAGGGCTACACCTTC.

With respect to this clonotype: At one end the junction does not follow the germline gene, possibly because of a read error. The chain has TRBV12-3 or TRBV12-4 and TRBJ1-2; no clear D. The CDR3 extends over 14 amino acids. The CDR3 here is CASGLGLGNYGYTF. The CDR3 DNA follows: TGTGCCAGCGGTTTGGGATTAGGGAACTATGGCTACACCTTC.

V is TRBV20-1 and J is TRBJ2-5; D call uncertain. V was clipped by 7 bases and J by 3 bases, with 9 bases between them. Germline loops: CDR1 DFQATT, CDR2 SNEGSKA (reference sequence). The CDR3 is 11 residues long. The CDR3 sequence: CSVPSEETQYF. CDR3 DNA sequence: TGCAGTGTCCCGTCGGAAGAGACCCAGTACTTC.

The J gene is TRBJ2-1, the V gene TRBV9; 7 bases are shared with TRBD2. This CDR3 spans 15 amino acids. CDR1 is SGDLS, CDR2 YYNGEE, per germline. Losses at the gene ends were 4 bases for V and 10 bases for J; bases not matched to a gene: 14. CDR3 in DNA: TGTGCCAGCAGCCGGATAGCAGCGGGGTACGACGAGCAGTTCTTC. It yields the protein CASSRIAAGYDEQFF.

V gene TRBV11-2 combines with J gene TRBJ2-1; 8 positions match TRBD1. CDR1 is SGHAT and CDR2 is FQNNGV in the germline V gene. CDR3 size: 14 residues. V lost 5 bases, J lost 10 bases, and 10 bases stayed unmatched. CDR3 sequence reads: CASSGSTGEREQFF. In nucleotides, the CDR3 is TGTGCCAGCAGCGGATCGACAGGGGAACGGGAGCAGTTCTTC.

The V and J genes are TRBV6-1 and TRBJ2-7, with TRBD2 matching over 7 bases. V shed 7 bases and J 2 bases; nucleotides not matched to a gene: 8. Germline lookup yields CDR1 MNHNS and CDR2 SASEGT. The CDR3 contains 14 residues. CDR3 loop: CASMPLALTYEQYF. The DNA for the CDR3 is TGTGCCAGCATGCCACTAGCGCTGACCTACGAGCAGTACTTC.

The chain combines TRBV5-1 with TRBJ2-6, with 12 bases lining up with TRBD1. After removal of 4 bases from V and 3 bases from J, the junction contained 11 bases not matched to a gene. CDR1 SGHRS and CDR2 YFSETQ come from the germline V gene. CDR3 length: 19 amino acids. This chain's CDR3 is CASSGAGTGGAYGANVLTF. DNA of the CDR3: TGCGCCAGCAGCGGCGCCGGGACAGGGGGCGCTTATGGGGCCAACGTCCTGACTTTC.

The chain couples TRBV20-1 to TRBJ1-4; D is undetermined. The germline V gene has CDR1 DFQATT and CDR2 SNEGSKA (reference sequence). The ends were cut back, 5 bases at V and 5 bases at J, with 9 bases in the middle. The CDR3 loop spans 12 amino acids. The CDR3, as DNA: TGCAGTGCTCCCTCCGCGAATGAAAAACTGTTTTTT. It translates to CSAPSANEKLFF.

The V and J genes are TRBV29-1 and TRBJ2-7; unclear D gene. The V end lost 7 bases, the J end lost 3 bases, and 13 bases lay between the germline ends. This CDR3 has 12 amino acids. Germline values: CDR1 SQVTM, CDR2 ANQGSEA. CDR3 bases: TGCAGCGCTCGACCGCCGGGCTACGAGCAGTACTTC. Amino acid sequence: CSARPPGYEQYF.

This chain connects TRBV25-1 to TRBJ2-7; the D is unclear. CDR3 size: 12 residues. Germline CDR1 and CDR2: MGHDK and SYGVNS. Trimming removed 7 bases from V and 2 bases from J, with 9 bases in between. The CDR3 bases are TGTGCCAGCACCACAGATACCTACGAGCAGTACTTC. Protein: CASTTDTYEQYF.

The rearrangement links TRBV6-5 to TRBJ1-5; 7 bases fit TRBD1. Germline V gene lookup returns CDR1 MNHEY and CDR2 SVGAGI. V lost 5 bases to trimming and J lost 5 bases; unmatched junction nucleotides: 3. The CDR3 covers 13 residues. CDR3 sequence: CASSRQGDQPQHF. The CDR3 region has the DNA TGTGCCAGCAGTCGCCAGGGGGATCAGCCCCAGCATTTT.

The CDR3: CASSLAEISNTGELFF. The CDR3 bases are TGCGCCAGCAGCTTGGCGGAAATCTCGAACACCGGGGAGCTGTTTTTT. J is TRBJ2-2 and V is TRBV5-1; D unresolved. Trimming stripped 0 bases from V and 0 bases from J, with 9 bases between. Germline assignment: CDR1 SGHRS and CDR2 YFSETQ. CDR3 size: 16 residues.

This clonotype was detected once. The rearrangement uses TRBV7-2 and TRBJ1-2; D is undetermined. The germline gives CDR1 SGHTA, CDR2 FQGNSA. The CDR3 covers 14 residues. Trimming removed 5 bases at V and 2 bases at J, with 12 bases between. CDR3 region: CASSKSPGNYGYTF. The CDR3 bases are TGTGCCAGCAGCAAAAGTCCCGGAAACTATGGCTACACCTTC.